This T cell receptor (beta chain) was profiled in a study of blood T cell repertoires in COVID-19 (dated by TCRdb to between 2020 and 2021). Broadly, across the study: Collaborator samples came from the United States, Italy and Spain and covered acute and convalescent phases of COVID-19. The repertoires were released in a freely available public database meant as a resource for research on the immune response to SARS-CoV-2. The samples were drawn from two sources: the first 160 participants of the ongoing ImmuneRACE study, and fewer than 1,500 subjects contributed by 6 global collaborators. The prospective study material was composed of cDNA or gDNA derived from T cells, B-cell-depleted T cells, or PBMCs. Deeply sampled blood TCRbeta repertoires from subjects exposed to, actively infected with, or recovered from COVID-19 were included in the dataset. Sample metadata almost always included a de-identified subject ID, COVID-19 status, age in years and sex. Where available, HLA class I and class II types were obtained from metadata supplied by the sample provider rather than from assay-based typing. The full study reports these points: How much clinical and demographic metadata was included differed by source and by participant, and the metadata was provided uncurated.

TCRbeta CDR3 regions were amplified from genomic DNA by means of the immunoSEQ Assay, a bias-controlled multiplex PCR. As for the original processing: Nucleated cell counts per sample were estimated from amplification of reference gene primers within the assay. To quantify the absolute abundance of each unique TCRbeta CDR3 rearrangement, sequence reads were collapsed and filtered. For each sample, productive Simpson clonality was calculated by taking the square root of Simpson's diversity index across productive rearrangements. TCRdb's version of the immuneACCESS table is confined to in-frame rearrangements and falls short of the full clone set. An unresolved V gene accounts for under half of the shortfall where checked; the remainder is of unknown origin. That table furnishes V, J and clone size, whereas the DNA furnished D and trimming. Counted in this sample were roughly 14,000 clones; around 92% of them appeared once. The top ten constitute 7.6% of the sample.

Collaborating institutions collected whole blood in K2EDTA tubes following their own protocols. Collaborator samples were shipped for TCRbeta analysis as frozen whole blood, isolated PBMCs, or DNA extracted from either sample type. Comment on this clone: This clone's antigen is unknown. Base-call qualities are not available, and no considerably larger clone is one nucleotide away.

The specimen sequenced was peripheral blood. The clonotype comes from a human donor with active COVID-19. The donor label of this sample is uncertain.

The CDR3 corresponds to CASSLEARDRYTGELFF. In nucleotides, the sequence is TGTGCCAGCAGCTTGGAGGCCCGGGACAGATACACCGGGGAGCTGTTTTTT. This sequence uses TRBV5-6 and TRBJ2-2, with 7 middle bases fitting TRBD1. V loses 0 bases at its end and J loses 3 bases; junction bases beyond the gene matches: 8. The CDR3 starts with the cysteine, ends with the phenylalanine, and has 17 residues. CDR3 DNA is the only sequence kept; it has 51 bases, read in frame from the first base. Taken from the germline V gene, the CDR1 and CDR2 loops are SGHDT and YYEEEE.